This T cell receptor beta chain originates from a study of cytomegalovirus exposure and HLA in healthy donors (dated by TCRdb to about 2017). For the study in its entirety: According to an earlier analysis of several hundred of the donors, roughly 180 million T cells yielded some 110 million unique TCR beta sequences and about 300 Gb of sequence data. Approximately 300 gigabases of sequencing data and about 92 million unique TCR sequences made up an early release that covered 640 HLA-typed donors. Of the 300 to 450 genotyped donors, about 80% fell in the genetic ancestry cluster associated with self-reported Caucasian donors. The study was designed to test whether signatures of past pathogen exposure could be identified by cataloging public T cell receptors. The T cell repertoires of around 670 subjects were profiled by immunosequencing and related to cytomegalovirus serostatus. Along with the roughly 610-subject first cohort, a separate validation cohort of about 110 different subjects was used. To predict cytomegalovirus infection status, the study combined high-throughput TCR immunosequencing, statistical association of individual TCRs with disease status, and machine learning. A later analysis re-examined previously published TCR beta repertoires from hundreds of donors and added high-resolution HLA genotyping to investigate patterns of TCR occurrence. The later analysis used no new phenotypic data to find candidate immune exposures, relying instead on TCR beta sequences and their occurrence across donors. An earlier analysis of around 540 of the donors applied high-throughput TCR beta sequencing to assess whether each TCR beta V gene segment acted as functional or pseudogenic. Donor age, sex, ethnicity and CMV serostatus were compiled alongside the repertoire data. A later genetic analysis took genome-wide SNP genotypes for about three fifths of the 666 donors and used that subset as a discovery cohort. All discovery cohort repertoires had been generated using a single sequencing platform. Both class I and class II loci were covered by HLA typing, at four-digit resolution. The number of typed donors differed by locus: about 629-630 for A, B, C, DRB1 and DQB1; roughly 510 for DQA1; around 610 for DPA1; and roughly 470 for DPB1. Four or five DR-DQ haplotypes were handled as single units for association and clustering because linkage in the cohort was strong. Among 350 to 400 genotyped donors of the cohort, an average of approximately 230,000 unique TCR beta nucleotide sequences were sequenced per donor, 15% to 20% of them non-productive. Overall study outcomes, separate from this receptor: In a later analysis, several top co-occurrence clusters were reported to appear linked to parvovirus B19, influenza, CMV and Epstein-Barr virus. The classifier was reported to diagnose cytomegalovirus status with high specificity and sensitivity in both the original and validation cohorts. The study listed 150 to 200 TCR beta chains as associated with cytomegalovirus. A later analysis found that most CMV-associated TCR beta chains appeared HLA-restricted, with HLA associations seemingly driven largely by CMV exposure. This cohort had only TCR beta chains sequenced, and the lack of alpha or paired-chain data limited which features could be detected. Broadly in line with IMGT annotations, most TCR beta V segments showed up in productive rearrangements about 87% or about 30% of the time in an earlier analysis of around 550 of the donors. A further reported finding was that TCR beta sequences accurately predicted the HLA-A and HLA-B alleles for most subjects in the first cohort. Sequencing depth was assumed to be roughly uniform across donors in the presence/absence analyses, though that assumption may not hold. Over 15 rarely observed V segments, including chromosome 9 orphons, were excluded from the earlier analysis of several hundred of the donors because counts were too low. In a later analysis, HLA-associated TCR beta chains were found to be more clonally expanded and to have lower generation probabilities than equally common non-associated chains. In a later genetic analysis, a missense DCLRE1C variant was associated with V-gene and J-gene trimming of TCR beta chains, and the association was replicated in an independent cohort. Specific HLA alleles were associated with more than 15,000 TCR beta sequences at a false discovery rate of 0.05 in a later analysis. The authors suggested that the approach could potentially be generalized to other disease states and immunological phenotypes. The sequencing pipeline was judged likely to have produced a cluster of highly shared sequence variants as a technical artifact. A few of the identified cytomegalovirus-associated TCR beta chains were confirmed in vitro to be specific for cytomegalovirus antigens. While some public TCRs were present in many individuals, most TCR sequences turned up only very rarely across donors. In a later genetic analysis, fewer N-insertions in productive TCRs were reported among donors in an Asian-associated ancestry cluster than the 666-donor mean. Because the 87-base-pair reads could not distinguish some IMGT-functional V segments, including TRBV6-2 and TRBV6-3, those segments were excluded. HLA typing was unavailable for some donors at each locus, so association tests used only the typed subset. Correlated functional status among segregating V segments might be attributable to linkage disequilibrium, but an unknown experimental factor could not be ruled out. When HLA alleles, especially DR and DQ, strongly co-occurred, TCR associations were difficult to assign to individual alleles. For the cohort, immune exposure information was limited to CMV serostatus. A later analysis found that TCR association rates varied across HLA loci, with DRB1 alleles showing the most associated TCRs and HLA-C alleles the fewest.

The library was generated by the immunoSEQ multiplex PCR assay. The multiplex PCR relied on a mix of 60 forward primers for TCR Vbeta segments and 13 reverse primers for TCR Jbeta segments. Amplification of the CDR3 region of rearranged TCR beta genes was performed with a multiplex PCR assay on genomic DNA. The amplified TCR beta libraries were sequenced on the Illumina HiSeq System as 87-base-pair reads. Regarding the original processing steps: A later analysis tallied around 82 million unique TCR beta chains across the approximately 670 repertoires, and approximately 12 million of those chains were shared by two or more donors. Raw reads were error-corrected and collapsed into unique sequences by a nearest-neighbor algorithm in which closely related sequences were merged to remove PCR and sequencing errors. Alignment of CDR3 sequences to IMGT reference sequences was used to assign V, D and J gene segments. For a sequence to be retained, at least a six-nucleotide match to both a V gene segment and a J gene segment was required. Rearrangements were called productive when the CDR3 lacked stop codons and stayed in frame with V and J; all others were non-productive. CDR3 was defined according to IMGT convention as the region running from the second conserved V-encoded cysteine to the conserved J-encoded phenylalanine. The earlier analysis of some 580 of the donors excluded any sequence lacking an unambiguous match to a single V gene segment. In an earlier analysis of around 600 of the donors, V segments were called functional above 56.7% productive rearrangements and were called segregating when the between-donor standard deviation exceeded 5%. A statistical classification framework was built for diagnosing cytomegalovirus status from the catalog of TCR beta chain sequences. In a later analysis, TCR nucleotide sequences were compared against IMGT/GENE-DB human TR gene sequences so that V and J genes could be assigned. The TCRdist pipeline was used in a later analysis to assign CDR3 sequences and most-parsimonious VDJ recombination scenarios. In a later analysis, each TCR beta chain was defined by its CDR3 amino acid sequence together with its V-gene family, and reads without a unique V-gene family were excluded. To address suspected cross-contamination and a sequencing artifact, a later analysis removed around 590 highly shared, low-generation-probability nucleotide sequences. For each public chain, a later analysis derived a clonal expansion index from normalized ranks of inferred template counts within each repertoire. In a later analysis, generation probabilities were computed with a VDJ recombination model fitted to out-of-frame rearrangements, and the resulting probabilities were checked against IGoR. In a later analysis, hypergeometric tests were used to score TCR-TCR, TCR-HLA and TCR-CMV co-occurrence, with a repertoire-size bias correction applied to TCR pairs. False discovery rates were estimated in a later analysis by permuting HLA or CMV assignments 20 times. A later analysis grouped co-occurring TCRs with DBSCAN, adding TCRdist sequence similarity when clustering within HLA-allele-positive subsets. Repertoires with fewer than 30,000 or more than 120,000 public chains were left out of co-occurrence clustering, as were five repertoires with anomalous nucleotide sharing. Here the immuneACCESS table is served through TCRdb, limited to in-frame sequences with V and J called. Missing clones are a known gap in these copies; in checked studies unresolved V genes cover under half, and the rest lacks a known reason. That table gives V, J and clone size, and the DNA gave D and trimming. For this sample the table gives some 170,000 clones, of which 80% to 85% were detected only once. The ten largest clones take up about 2.2% of the sample.

CDR1 and CDR2, per the germline V gene, are MDHEN and SYDVKM. Measured from the cysteine to the phenylalanine, the CDR3 is 15 residues long. Only the CDR3 part of the read is kept: 45 bases, read in frame from the first base. Trimming takes 6 bases off V and 2 bases off J; junction bases not matched to a gene: 10. With regard to this clone: There is no known antigen for this receptor. No base quality information exists; no much larger clone differs at one position.

The cohort comprised some 700 healthy bone marrow donors. Cohort members were all nominally healthy when sampled, although unrecorded immune exposures were likely present. The donor tested CMV seronegative, placing the donor among the 350 or so seronegative members of the cohort. A peripheral blood sample was collected from each donor, and TCR beta sequencing was performed on peripheral blood mononuclear cells. Genomic DNA extraction from the blood cell samples was performed with the Qiagen DNeasy Blood Extraction Kit. Sequenced sample: PBMCs. The receptor was isolated from a woman younger than 45 in good health and CMV-seronegative. The chain uses TRBV28 and TRBJ2-7, and 7 bases in between align with TRBD1. The DNA sequence follows: TGTGCCAGCAGACGCACCTTGGGACAGACCTACGAGCAGTACTTC. Its amino acids are CASRRTLGQTYEQYF.